This T cell receptor beta chain was identified during a study of blood T cell repertoires in COVID-19 (dated by TCRdb to 2018 to 2021). Describing the broader study: Samples from collaborators originated in the United States, Italy and Spain and spanned both the acute and convalescent phases of COVID-19. The material from the prospective study consisted of cDNA or gDNA derived from T cells, B-cell-depleted T cells, or PBMCs. Subjects who had been exposed to COVID-19, were actively infected with it, or had recovered from it provided the deeply sampled blood TCRbeta repertoires that made up the dataset. Nearly every sample came with metadata listing a de-identified subject ID, COVID-19 status, age in years and sex. Where HLA class I and class II types were available, the types were taken from metadata supplied by the sample provider, not from assay-based typing. The samples were drawn from two sources: the first 160 participants of the ongoing ImmuneRACE study, and 1,000 to 1,500 subjects contributed by 6 global collaborators. A freely available public database, intended as a resource for researchers studying the immune response to SARS-CoV-2, is where the repertoires were released. Broader findings and caveats from the paper: How much clinical and demographic metadata was included differed by source and by participant, and the metadata was provided uncurated.

Whole blood was collected in K2EDTA tubes by collaborating institutions according to the institutions' own protocols. For TCRbeta analysis, collaborators shipped samples as frozen whole blood, isolated PBMCs, or DNA extracted from either of those sample types. TCRbeta CDR3 regions were amplified from genomic DNA using the immunoSEQ Assay, a bias-controlled multiplex PCR. As for how the authors treated the data: Nucleated cell counts per sample were estimated from amplification of reference gene primers within the assay. To quantify the absolute abundance of each unique TCRbeta CDR3 rearrangement, sequence reads were collapsed and filtered. Productive Simpson clonality was computed per sample as the square root of Simpson's diversity index over productive rearrangements. The immuneACCESS repertoire file appears here via TCRdb, limited to in-frame rearrangements. These files lack a portion of the clones; in checked studies, under half of the deficit traces to unresolved V genes, and the cause of the others is not known. V and J calls and clone size are those listed in that table; D and trimming were worked out from the DNA. The sample table records fewer than 110,000 clones; 85% of these occur just once. The ten largest clones represent about 1.8% of the sample.

Of note for this clone: No antigen is known for it. Base quality data are lacking; no much larger clone is found one base away.

The receptor was derived from a woman in her 70s with active or convalescent COVID-19. Sequenced input: peripheral blood.

The nucleotides are TGTGCCAGCAGTTTACAGAGGATGGCACCCTACGAGCAGTACTTC. It encodes CASSLQRMAPYEQYF. The chain is made from TRBV28 and TRBJ2-7; a confident D gene designation cannot be given. The CDR1 and CDR2 encoded by the germline V gene are MDHEN and SYDVKM. The CDR3 numbers 15 residues from cysteine through phenylalanine. Only the CDR3 DNA is retained, 45 bases long and in frame from the first base. V is reduced by 2 bases and J by 2 bases, leaving a spacing of 13 bases between them.